The 28 T cell receptor beta chains below were found in one sample sequenced in a study of blood T cell repertoires in COVID-19. Using immunoSEQ multiplex PCR, the repertoire was profiled, and TCRdb retains in-frame clones only, with some absent. The sample has tens of thousands of clones; 80% are singletons. Sequencing was done on a sample of peripheral blood. The receptors here all came from an elderly woman with active or convalescent COVID-19.

V usage is TRBV20-1 and J usage is TRBJ1-1; 9 nucleotides match TRBD1. The length of the CDR3 is 10 residues. Germline V gene data show CDR1 as DFQATT and CDR2 as SNEGSKA (reference sequence). CDR3 region: CTGQGTEAFF. CDR3 nucleotides: TGCACGGGACAGGGCACTGAAGCTTTCTTT.

This clone was detected once. The V call is TRBV30, the J call TRBJ1-5; D is perhaps TRBD1 (5 bases). The length of the CDR3 is 14 residues. The V gene's germline CDR1 is GTSNPN and CDR2 SVGIG (reference sequence). V lost 2 bases and J lost 6, with 14 bases in between. CDR3 region: CAWSKVGGGQPQHF. The DNA of the CDR3 is TGTGCCTGGAGTAAGGTGGGGGGGGGTCAGCCCCAGCATTTT.

The genes are TRBV7-2 and TRBJ1-1, with TRBD1 identical over 7 bases. The CDR3 consists of 15 residues. V lost 8 bases, J lost 4 bases, and 13 bases stayed unmatched. Germline V gene data show CDR1 as SGHTA and CDR2 as FQGNSA. The CDR3 coding sequence is TGTGCCAGCGGACAACAGGGGATGAGAGGCACTGAAGCTTTCTTT. Translating it yields CASGQQGMRGTEAFF.

The J gene is TRBJ2-2, the V gene TRBV7-2, with TRBD2 matching over 7 bases. Trimming removed 5 bases from V and 4 bases from J; junction bases left unmatched: 4. CDR3 size: 14 residues. CDR1 is SGHTA and CDR2 is FQGNSA in the germline V gene. CDR3 coding DNA: TGTGCCAGCAGCGGGGACTATATCACCGGGGAGCTGTTTTTT. As protein: CASSGDYITGELFF.

The gene calls are TRBV5-1 and TRBJ1-4; possible D gene TRBD1, 6 bases. The CDR3 is 17 residues long. V lost 0 bases and J lost 0, with 12 bases in between. Germline V gene data show CDR1 as SGHRS and CDR2 as YFSETQ. The CDR3 DNA reads TGCGCCAGCAGCTTGGCGTCTGACAGGACAACTAATGAAAAACTGTTTTTT. It codes for CASSLASDRTTNEKLFF.

The chain is built from TRBV7-9 and TRBJ2-7; perhaps TRBD1 as D (5 bases). The length of the CDR3 is 17 residues. The germline V and J ends were trimmed by 5 bases and 3 bases, with 23 bases remaining between them. Germline lookup yields CDR1 SEHNR and CDR2 FQNEAQ (reference sequence). The CDR3: CASSPTTAHRFFYEQYF. The CDR3 bases are TGTGCCAGCAGCCCAACGACAGCCCACCGTTTTTTCTACGAGCAGTACTTC.

This clone was seen only a few times. The CDR3 nucleotides read TGTGCCAGCACAGGTGGTGGAAACACCATATATTTT. As protein: CASTGGGNTIYF. The chain uses TRBV2 and TRBJ1-3; no clear D gene. The CDR3 extends over 12 amino acids. CDR1 is SNHLY and CDR2 is FYNNEI in the germline V gene. V shed 7 bases and J shed 3 bases, with 7 bases lying between them. Combining the CDR3 with reference TRBV2 and TRBJ1-3 gives the whole variable domain EPEVTQTPSHQVTQMGQEVILRCVPISNHLYFYWYRQILGQKVEFLVSFYNNEISEKSEIFDDQFSVERPDGSNFTLKIRSTKLEDSAMYFCASTGGGNTIYFGEGSWLTVV.

The chain couples TRBV24-1 to TRBJ2-2; D possibly corresponds to TRBD1 (5 bases). Per germline, CDR1 KGHDR and CDR2 SFDVKD. This CDR3 contains 15 residues. V gave up 6 bases and J gave up 6 bases, with 16 bases separating them. The CDR3: CATSTRTSFSGELFF. The CDR3, as DNA: TGTGCCACCAGTACCAGGACATCGTTCTCCGGGGAGCTGTTTTTT.

This chain uses TRBV20-1 with TRBJ2-1, with 7 nucleotides matching TRBD1. CDR1 and CDR2 (germline): DFQATT, SNEGSKA (reference sequence). The CDR3 length is 15 residues. J was trimmed by 8 bases and V by 3 bases; bases with no gene match: 13. The CDR3 region has the DNA TGCAGTGCTAGTGAGGGGGCGCGTTATGTCGATGAGCAGTTCTTC. Encoded protein: CSASEGARYVDEQFF.

The chain recombines TRBV2 with TRBJ2-7; 7 nucleotides match TRBD1. CDR3 length: 13 residues. Germline CDR1 and CDR2: SNHLY and FYNNEI. J was trimmed by 4 bases and V by 6 bases; bases with no gene match: 6. DNA for the CDR3: TGTGCCAGCAGGGCCTGGGACAGTTACGAGCAGTACTTC. This gives the protein CASRAWDSYEQYF.

The J gene is TRBJ1-1, the V gene TRBV12-3 or TRBV12-4; D is unclear. The CDR3 is made up of 11 amino acids. V lost 4 bases and J lost 4, with 4 bases in between. CDR3 amino acids: CASSWSTEAFF. The DNA for the CDR3 is TGTGCCAGCAGTTGGAGCACTGAAGCTTTCTTT.

The rearrangement uses TRBV2 and TRBJ1-2, with 8 nucleotides matching TRBD1. V shed 3 bases, J shed 2 bases, and the junction held 5 bases outside the gene matches. CDR3 length equals 15 residues. Germline CDR1 reads SNHLY; CDR2 reads FYNNEI. DNA for the CDR3: TGTGCCAGCAGTGACGCTTACAGGGGGAACTATGGCTACACCTTC. This encodes CASSDAYRGNYGYTF.

This clone has more than one count but fewer than ten. The chain links TRBV30 to TRBJ1-6; TRBD1 might be the D (5 bases). The CDR3 spans 15 residues. The V end was cut by 6 bases, the J end by 8 bases, with 20 bases between. Germline V gene lookup returns CDR1 GTSNPN and CDR2 SVGIG (reference sequence). CDR3 in DNA: TGTGCCTGCAATACCCTCAGGGTCTCAGATTCACCCCTCCACTTT. As protein: CACNTLRVSDSPLHF.

The count of this clone is one. The rearrangement joins TRBV5-1 to TRBJ2-3; TRBD1 matches 9 bases. The CDR3 is 14 residues long. The trim removed 3 bases at V and 4 bases at J, leaving 3 bases unmatched. Germline V lookup: CDR1 SGHRS, CDR2 YFSETQ. This chain's CDR3 is CASSSGQGSDTQYF. CDR3 DNA: TGCGCCAGCAGCTCGGGACAGGGTTCAGATACGCAGTATTTT.

This chain connects TRBV20-1 to TRBJ1-6; 9 bases fit TRBD1. This CDR3 is 11 amino acids long. Germline V gives CDR1 DFQATT, CDR2 SNEGSKA (reference sequence). With 5 bases clipped from V and 16 bases from J, the junction kept 6 bases outside the gene matches. CDR3 DNA sequence: TGCAGTGCTTACTTACAGGGGGCACTCCACTTT. It codes for CSAYLQGALHF.

V usage is TRBV28 and J usage is TRBJ2-1, with 12 bases that match TRBD2. The germline gives CDR1 MDHEN, CDR2 SYDVKM. This CDR3 region has 17 residues. V lost 6 bases and J lost 0; bases outside the gene matches: 6. The DNA for the CDR3 is TGTGCCAGCAGCCTCACTAGCGGGGGGAGCTCCTACAATGAGCAGTTCTTC. This translates into CASSLTSGGSSYNEQFF.

The chain links TRBV30 to TRBJ2-4, with 10 bases identical to TRBD2. Germline V CDR1 and CDR2: GTSNPN, SVGIG (reference sequence). J was trimmed by 0 bases and V by 1 base; bases with no gene match: 0. The CDR3 sequence is 15 residues long. The CDR3 DNA follows: TGTGCCTGGAGTGGACTAGCGGGAGCCAAAAACATTCAGTACTTC. It translates to CAWSGLAGAKNIQYF.

The genes are TRBV11-1 and TRBJ2-1; 7 bases are a match to TRBD2. Germline trimming cut 5 bases from V and 5 bases from J; bases unmatched to any gene: 6. Germline V gives CDR1 SGHAT, CDR2 FQDESV (reference sequence). CDR3 size: 14 residues. As DNA, the CDR3 is TGTGCCAGCAGCCGCCAGCGGGGAAACAATGAGCAGTTCTTC. Translating it yields CASSRQRGNNEQFF. Combining the CDR3 with reference TRBV11-1 and TRBJ2-1 gives the whole variable domain EAEVAQSPRYKITEKSQAVAFWCDPISGHATLYWYRQILGQGPELLVQFQDESVVDDSQLPKDRFSAERLKGVDSTLKIQPAELGDSAMYLCASSRQRGNNEQFFGPGTRLTVL.

The chain couples TRBV9 to TRBJ2-5, with TRBD2 matching over 7 bases. This CDR3 region has 15 residues. The germline CDR1 and CDR2 sequences are SGDLS and YYNGEE. J gave up 3 bases and V 4 bases, and 9 bases lay outside the gene matches. The CDR3 bases are TGTGCCAGCAGCCCACGGGGGGTTGGGAAAGAGACCCAGTACTTC. Translation gives CASSPRGVGKETQYF.

This clone occurred a few times. This chain joins TRBV7-2 and TRBJ1-5, with D maybe TRBD1 (5 bases). The germline CDR1 and CDR2 sequences are SGHTA and FQGNSA. Trimming left V 7 bases short and J 7 bases short, with 20 bases between. This CDR3 is built from 15 residues. This CDR3 reads CASTTGWQGGQPQHF. CDR3 bases: TGTGCCAGCACCACGGGGTGGCAGGGAGGGCAGCCCCAGCATTTT. The whole variable domain, filled in from reference TRBV7-2 and TRBJ1-5, reads GAGVSQSPSNKVTEKGKDVELRCDPISGHTALYWYRQSLGQGLEFLIYFQGNSAPDKSGLPSDRFSAERTGGSVSTLTIQRTQQEDSAVYLCASTTGWQGGQPQHFGDGTRLSIL.

The chain is built from TRBV2 and TRBJ2-3, with 12 bases fitting TRBD2. J gave up 4 bases and V 6 bases, and 11 bases lay outside the gene matches. The CDR3 extends over 17 amino acids. The V gene's germline CDR1 is SNHLY and CDR2 FYNNEI. CDR3 DNA: TGTGCCAGCAGCGCCCAAGCTAGCGGGGGGGCCGCAGATACGCAGTATTTT. As protein: CASSAQASGGAADTQYF.

This clone was observed a handful of times. The chain employs TRBV10-3 and TRBJ1-1; D remains ambiguous. V was trimmed by 6 bases and J by 1 base, leaving 9 bases between them. This CDR3 contains 13 residues. CDR1 ENHRY and CDR2 SYGVKD come from the germline V gene. For the CDR3, the DNA is TGTGCCATCAGATACCAGGAGAACACTGAAGCTTTCTTT. This translates into CAIRYQENTEAFF.

The rearrangement links TRBV28 to TRBJ2-1; D is perhaps TRBD1 (7 bases). V was cut by 5 bases and J by 1 base, with 15 bases left in between. The CDR3 is 16 amino acids. Germline CDR1 MDHEN, CDR2 SYDVKM. The CDR3 sequence: CASSLGQGGSYNEQFF. As DNA, the CDR3 is TGTGCCAGCAGTCTGGGCCAGGGGGGTTCCTACAATGAGCAGTTCTTC.

This CDR3 reads CASSDREGTEAFF. CDR3 DNA: TGTGCCAGCAGCGACAGGGAGGGCACTGAAGCTTTCTTT. The chain has TRBV6-4 and TRBJ1-1, with TRBD1 identical over 7 bases. J lost 4 bases, V lost 6 bases, and 5 bases had no gene match. Germline V gene sequence: CDR1 MRHNA, CDR2 SNTAGT. The CDR3 totals 13 residues.

This rearrangement joins TRBV5-4 to TRBJ1-2, with D tentatively TRBD1 (5 bases). Germline CDR1 is SGHNT and CDR2 is YYREEE (reference sequence). The CDR3 consists of 14 residues. Between the trimmed V and J ends, which lost 0 bases and 3 bases, there was a span of 9 bases. This CDR3 is CASSLDRMHYGYTF. For the CDR3, the DNA is TGTGCCAGCAGCTTGGACAGGATGCACTATGGCTACACCTTC.

This clone was found a few times. The CDR3 protein is CASSPTGQGFGNTIYF. DNA of the CDR3: TGTGCCAGCAGCCCAACGGGACAGGGGTTCGGAAACACCATATATTTT. The chain carries TRBV3-1 (or the pseudogene TRBV3-2) and TRBJ1-3, with 10 bases identical to TRBD1. This CDR3 is built from 16 residues. V gave up 4 bases and J gave up 4 bases; unmatched junction bases: 7. Germline CDR1 is LGHDT and CDR2 is YNNKEL (reference sequence).

V is TRBV5-6 and J is TRBJ1-2; perhaps TRBD1 as D (6 bases). CDR3 length equals 12 residues. Germline CDR1 and CDR2: SGHDT and YYEEEE. V was cut by 7 bases and J by 10 bases, with 17 bases left in between. Written as DNA, the CDR3 is TGTGCCAGCTCCCCCGGGGGGCCCGTCTACACCTTC. Its translation is CASSPGGPVYTF.

About this clone: Other DNA variants within this sample encode the same CDR3. This sequence joins TRBV19 and TRBJ1-2; 9 nucleotides agree with TRBD1. With 5 bases clipped from V and 8 bases from J, the junction kept 9 bases outside the gene matches. The CDR3 loop spans 14 amino acids. Germline V CDR1 and CDR2: LNHDA, SQIVND (reference sequence). CDR3 sequence reads: CASSRKQGAGGYTF. The CDR3 region has the DNA TGTGCCAGTAGTCGAAAACAGGGGGCAGGAGGCTACACCTTC.